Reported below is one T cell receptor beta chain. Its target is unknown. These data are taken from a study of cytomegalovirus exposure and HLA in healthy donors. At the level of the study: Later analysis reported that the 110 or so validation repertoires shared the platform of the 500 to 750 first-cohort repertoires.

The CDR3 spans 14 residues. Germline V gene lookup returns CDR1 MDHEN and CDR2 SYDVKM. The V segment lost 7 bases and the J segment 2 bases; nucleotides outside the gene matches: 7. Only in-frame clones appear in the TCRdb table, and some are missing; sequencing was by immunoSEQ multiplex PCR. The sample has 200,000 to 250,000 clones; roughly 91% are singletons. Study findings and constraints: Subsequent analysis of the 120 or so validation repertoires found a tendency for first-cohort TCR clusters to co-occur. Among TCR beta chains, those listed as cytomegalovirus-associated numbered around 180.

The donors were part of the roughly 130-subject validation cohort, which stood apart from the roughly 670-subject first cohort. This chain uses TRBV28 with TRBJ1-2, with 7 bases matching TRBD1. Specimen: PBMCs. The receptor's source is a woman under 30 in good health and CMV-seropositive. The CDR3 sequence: CASNPTGKNYGYTF. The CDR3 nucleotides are TGTGCCAGCAACCCGACAGGGAAGAACTATGGCTACACCTTC.